These 19 T cell receptor beta chains were all obtained from the same sample, sequenced in a study of molecular identifiers for immune sequencing clone quantification. Each CDR3 protein is one row after TCRdb ran MiXCR on the PCR reads. Of more than 450,000 distinct CDR3 sequences listed, less than 30% were seen once; the top ten hold around 0.8%. Sequences were obtained from naive CD8+ T cells from blood, with Jurkat cell RNA spiked in. This sample's subset: FACS-sorted CD8+CD4-CCR7+CD45RA+ naive T cells. The receptors shown here come from a human donor in good health. Some libraries in this study had Jurkat cell RNA spiked in.

The chain is built from TRBV20-1 and TRBJ2-3; unclear D gene. Trimming removed 0 bases from V and 1 base from J, with 8 bases in between. The CDR3 loop spans 14 amino acids. CDR1 and CDR2 (germline): DFQATT, SNEGSKA (reference sequence). The CDR3 nucleotides are TGCAGTGCTAGAGACAGCTCTGGCACAGATACGCAGTATTTT. This gives the protein CSARDSSGTDTQYF.

The chain has TRBV18 and TRBJ2-1, with D maybe TRBD1 (6 bases). Germline V gene sequence: CDR1 KGHSH, CDR2 LQKENI. The CDR3 is made up of 16 amino acids. V lost 5 bases and J lost 3, with 17 bases in between. CDR3 loop: CASSTRTVSVYNEQFF. Written as DNA, the CDR3 is TGTGCCAGCTCAACCCGGACAGTAAGTGTCTACAATGAGCAGTTCTTC.

This clonotype was observed at least ten times. DNA for the CDR3: TGTGCCAGCAGTAGCTACACCTATGGCAATCAGCCCCAGCATTTT. This encodes CASSSYTYGNQPQHF. V gene TRBV6-2 or TRBV6-3 combines with J gene TRBJ1-5; D is ambiguous. The V end lost 5 bases, the J end lost 2 bases, and 13 bases lay between the germline ends. The CDR3 is 15 residues long. CDR1 is MNHEY, CDR2 SVGEGT, per germline.

This clonotype has just a few counts. The chain links TRBV27 to TRBJ2-2; D is unclear. The CDR3 is 15 residues long. Trimming pared 2 bases from V and 1 base from J, leaving 8 bases between. Germline-derived CDR1 and CDR2 are MNHEY and SMNVEV (reference sequence). In DNA, the CDR3 is TGTGCCAGCAGTTTACTCTCCTGGAACACCGGGGAGCTGTTTTTT. Its protein is CASSLLSWNTGELFF.

The chain uses TRBV24-1 and TRBJ1-5; D uncertain. This CDR3 spans 13 amino acids. V was clipped by 2 bases and J by 5 bases, with 6 bases between them. Germline lookup yields CDR1 KGHDR and CDR2 SFDVKD. The CDR3 is CATSDYTDQPQHF. As DNA, the CDR3 is TGTGCCACCAGTGATTACACCGATCAGCCCCAGCATTTT.

This clonotype was detected a few times. The rearrangement uses TRBV30 and TRBJ2-7; 10 bases map to TRBD2. Germline V gene data show CDR1 as GTSNPN and CDR2 as SVGIG (reference sequence). This CDR3 has 14 residues. Unmatched junction bases numbered 1, after V lost 0 bases and J lost 2 bases. Written as DNA, the CDR3 is TGTGCCTGGAGTGTACTAGCGGGGCCCTACGAGCAGTACTTC. Amino acid sequence: CAWSVLAGPYEQYF. Complete variable domain (other parts from reference TRBV30 and TRBJ2-7): SQTIHQWPATLVQPVGSPLSLECTVEGTSNPNLYWYRQAAGRGLQLLFYSVGIGQISSEVPQNLSASRPQDRQFILSSKKLLLSDSGFYLCAWSVLAGPYEQYFGPGTRLTVT.

The chain carries TRBV27 and TRBJ2-7; 8 bases map to TRBD1. Looked up from germline, CDR1 is MNHEY and CDR2 is SMNVEV (reference sequence). The CDR3 runs to 12 residues. V dropped 6 bases and J dropped 6; count of bases not matched to a gene: 4. CDR3 nucleotide sequence: TGTGCCAGCAGGGGACAGGCCTTCGAGCAGTACTTC. Amino acids: CASRGQAFEQYF.

With regard to this clonotype: With a much larger clone just one base away, this may be a read error. The chain joins TRBV18 to TRBJ2-7; D unclear. This CDR3 is 16 amino acids long. Germline loops: CDR1 KGHSH, CDR2 LQKENI. CDR3 DNA: TGTGCCAGCTCACCCGTCGACCGTGCCAGCTCCTACGAGCGGTACTTC. The encoded protein is CASSPVDRASSYERYF. The full variable domain, rest sourced from reference TRBV18 and TRBJ2-7, is NAGVMQNPRHLVRRRGQEARLRCSPMKGHSHVYWYRQLPEEGLKFMVYLQKENIIDESGMPKERFSAEFPKEGPSILRIQQVVRGDSAAYFCASSPVDRASSYERYFGPGTRLTVT.

A note on this clonotype: This may stem from a read error, because a much larger clone lies one nucleotide away. The chain has TRBV7-2 and TRBJ2-7; 8 bases line up with TRBD2. J gave up 6 bases and V 3 bases, and 7 bases lay outside the gene matches. CDR1 is SGHTA and CDR2 is FQGNSA in the germline V gene. The CDR3 runs 14 residues. The CDR3 bases are TGTGCCAGCAGCTTGGGCGGGGGGTCCCCCGAGCAGTACTTC. It codes for CASSLGGGSPEQYF.

This clonotype was counted many times. The gene calls are TRBV5-1 and TRBJ2-7, with D possibly TRBD2 on 5 matching bases. The V and J ends lost 0 bases and 5 bases respectively, with 15 bases between them. The CDR3 is 15 amino acids. Germline V gene lookup returns CDR1 SGHRS and CDR2 YFSETQ. In DNA form, the CDR3 reads TGCGCCAGCAGCTTGGTGTCTAGCAGCCTCGACGAGCAGTACTTC. Its translation is CASSLVSSSLDEQYF. The whole variable domain, filled in from reference TRBV5-1 and TRBJ2-7, reads KAGVTQTPRYLIKTRGQQVTLSCSPISGHRSVSWYQQTPGQGLQFLFEYFSETQRNKGNFPGRFSGRQFSNSRSEMNVSTLELGDSALYLCASSLVSSSLDEQYFGPGTRLTVT.

This clonotype appeared a single time. This chain uses TRBV19 with TRBJ2-3, with a tentative D call TRBD2 (7 bases). Germline CDR1 and CDR2: LNHDA and SQIVND (reference sequence). V was pared by 0 bases and J by 2 bases, with 15 bases between. The CDR3 has 17 residues. The DNA for the CDR3 is TGTGCCAGTAGTATAGATCTGGGGGGGCCCTCCACAGATACGCAGTATTTT. Amino acid sequence: CASSIDLGGPSTDTQYF. Full variable domain (remainder filled in from reference TRBV19 and TRBJ2-3): DGGITQSPKYLFRKEGQNVTLSCEQNLNHDAMYWYRQDPGQGLRLIYYSQIVNDFQKGDIAEGYSVSREKKESFPLTVTSAQKNPTAFYLCASSIDLGGPSTDTQYFGPGTRLTVL.

This clonotype was observed many times. The chain couples TRBV3-1 to TRBJ1-1; 12 bases align to TRBD1. The CDR3 is 17 residues long. With V trimmed by 3 bases and J by 4 bases, 9 bases remained unmatched. Germline assignment: CDR1 LGHDT and CDR2 YNNKEL (reference sequence). The CDR3 loop is CASSQGDRGRVGTEAFF. CDR3 in DNA: TGTGCCAGCAGCCAGGGGGACAGGGGGCGGGTTGGCACTGAAGCTTTCTTT.

As regards this clonotype: The conserved phenylalanine or tryptophan is not found at the CDR3 terminus, so this likely reflects a read error. The chain carries TRBV9 and TRBJ1-1; D not certain. The CDR3 loop spans 13 amino acids. Per the germline V gene, CDR1 is SGDLS and CDR2 is YYNGEE. V shed 3 bases and J shed 7 bases, with 13 bases lying between them. The CDR3 region is CASSADDMHEAFL. The CDR3 nucleotides read TGTGCCAGCAGCGCGGACGACATGCATGAAGCTTTCCTT.

This clonotype came up a few times. The chain uses TRBV9 and TRBJ1-2, with D perhaps matching TRBD1 (6 bases). Germline values: CDR1 SGDLS, CDR2 YYNGEE. Trimming stripped 4 bases from V and 0 bases from J, with 13 bases between. This CDR3 spans 15 amino acids. CDR3 amino acids: CASSPGTNPNYGYTF. The CDR3 coding sequence is TGTGCCAGCAGCCCAGGGACAAACCCTAACTATGGCTACACCTTC.

This clonotype was seen just once. The DNA of the CDR3 is TGTGCCAGCAGCTTCTGGGGTAATGCCCAAGAGACCCAGTACTTC. Translated, it gives CASSFWGNAQETQYF. The chain joins TRBV28 to TRBJ2-5, with D unresolved. This CDR3 contains 15 residues. V was pared by 6 bases and J by 1 base, with 15 bases between. Germline V gene data show CDR1 as MDHEN and CDR2 as SYDVKM.

The chain couples TRBV28 to TRBJ2-7, with D unclear. The CDR3 has 13 residues. Trimming shortened V by 2 bases and J by 2 bases, and 7 bases separated the two germline ends. Per germline, CDR1 MDHEN and CDR2 SYDVKM. This CDR3 reads CASSLIDPYEQYF. The CDR3 nucleotides are TGTGCCAGCAGTTTAATCGACCCCTACGAGCAGTACTTC.

This chain links TRBV28 with TRBJ2-7; TRBD1 matches at 7 bases. The CDR3 runs to 14 residues. J gave up 6 bases and V 3 bases, and 8 bases lay outside the gene matches. Looked up from germline, CDR1 is MDHEN and CDR2 is SYDVKM. DNA of the CDR3: TGTGCCAGCAGTTTTAGGGGGCGAGTTGTCGAGCAGTACTTC. It is translated as CASSFRGRVVEQYF.

Turning to this clonotype: A much larger clone differs from this one at a single base, so this may be a read error. The chain links TRBV29-1 to TRBJ2-3; the match to TRBD2 covers 8 bases. Germline V gives CDR1 SQVTM, CDR2 ANQGSEA. The CDR3 extends over 14 amino acids. The ends lost 0 bases at V and 1 base at J; junction bases unmatched: 0. Here the CDR3 reads CSVEETSGTDTQYF. The DNA of the CDR3 is TGCAGCGTTGAAGAGACTAGCGGCACAGATACGCAGTATTTT.

This clonotype was found many times. V gene TRBV7-9 combines with J gene TRBJ1-5; D is unresolved. The CDR3 sequence is 12 residues long. The V end was cut by 4 bases, the J end by 4 bases, with 5 bases between. Germline CDR1 reads SEHNR; CDR2 reads FQNEAQ (reference sequence). The CDR3 DNA sequence: TGTGCCAGCAGCTATCAAAATCAGCCCCAGCATTTT. Its protein product is CASSYQNQPQHF.